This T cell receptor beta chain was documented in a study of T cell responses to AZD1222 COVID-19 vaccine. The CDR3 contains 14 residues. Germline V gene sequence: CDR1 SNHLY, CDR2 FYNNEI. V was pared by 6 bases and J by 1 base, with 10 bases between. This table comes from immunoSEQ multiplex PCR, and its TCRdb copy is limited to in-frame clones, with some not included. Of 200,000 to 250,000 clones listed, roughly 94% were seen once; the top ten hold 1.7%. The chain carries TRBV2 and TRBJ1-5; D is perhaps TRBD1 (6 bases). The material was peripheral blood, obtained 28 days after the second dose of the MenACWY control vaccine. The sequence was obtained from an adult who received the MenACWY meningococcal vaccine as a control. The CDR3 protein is CASSQGGSNQPQHF. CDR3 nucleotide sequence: TGTGCCAGCAGCCAAGGGGGGAGCAATCAGCCCCAGCATTTT.